This T cell receptor beta chain was recorded in a study of T cell repertoires in aging, cancer and after chemotherapy. About the research overall: Millions of TCR reads were in the whole dataset.

A word on this clonotype: A single base separates this from a much larger clone, so it may be a read error.

TRB rearrangements spanning V, D and J were amplified using mixed TRB-A/B primers. MiXCR, run by TCRdb on the multiplex PCR reads, gives a single entry per CDR3 protein. Of around 13,000 distinct CDR3 sequences listed, less than 30% are singletons. The CDR3 length is 15 residues. Germline V gene sequence: CDR1 LNHDA, CDR2 SQIVND (reference sequence). Amplification of TCR beta used genomic DNA extracted from peripheral blood. V gene TRBV19 combines with J gene TRBJ1-3, with D tentatively TRBD1 (5 bases). The sequenced sample consisted of blood. The sequence came from a human donor with a blood cancer. The CDR3 sequence is CASTSPRGSVNTIYF. DNA for the CDR3: TGTGCCAGTACCTCCCCCCGGGGCTCTGTAAACACCATATATTTT.